The text below deals with one T cell receptor (beta chain). Its antigen is not identified. Clones were sequenced by immunoSEQ multiplex PCR, and TCRdb holds only the in-frame ones, with some missing. The sample gives about 63,000 clones, roughly nine tenths of which show up once; around 1.3% is in the top ten. These data come from a study of cytomegalovirus exposure and HLA in healthy donors. Study summary: The 120 or so validation repertoires used the same platform as the roughly 700 first-cohort repertoires (as reported by a later analysis). The study, taken as a whole, reports: Cytomegalovirus association was listed for roughly 160 TCR beta chains. It was reported that the classifier diagnosed cytomegalovirus status with high specificity and sensitivity in both the original and validation cohorts.

While the first cohort had fewer than 850 subjects, the donors belonged to the separate validation cohort of over a hundred subjects. The sample was PBMCs. The TCR comes from a woman aged 18-29 years in good health and CMV-seronegative.

The CDR3: CASRFSSGANVLTF. DNA for the CDR3: TGTGCCAGCCGCTTTAGCTCTGGGGCCAACGTCCTGACTTTC. The gene calls are TRBV28 and TRBJ2-6; no clear D gene. The CDR3 length is 14 residues. V shed 8 bases and J shed 0 bases, with 8 bases lying between them. Germline V gene lookup returns CDR1 MDHEN and CDR2 SYDVKM.